This entry describes one TCR beta chain. Only in-frame clones appear in the TCRdb table, and some are missing; sequencing was by immunoSEQ multiplex PCR. The data show 150,000 or so clones, with roughly 89% seen just once and about 9.3% held by the top ten. The record originates from a study of blood T cell repertoires in COVID-19. About the study: Whether acute or convalescent, the COVID-19 samples came from the United States, Italy and Spain.

The CDR3 spans 13 residues. Germline lookup yields CDR1 MDHEN and CDR2 SYDVKM. V was shortened by 4 bases and J by 6 bases, with 12 bases between the two germline ends. While infection was still active, Seattle patients were enrolled and then followed longitudinally. This receptor was identified in a woman between 65 and 79 years old with COVID-19, enrolled during active disease. This sequence joins TRBV28 and TRBJ1-1; the D is unclear. The sample consisted of peripheral blood. The DNA of the CDR3 is TGTGCCAGCAGTTCCCCAAGAGGATCTGAAGCTTTCTTT. Translating it yields CASSSPRGSEAFF.